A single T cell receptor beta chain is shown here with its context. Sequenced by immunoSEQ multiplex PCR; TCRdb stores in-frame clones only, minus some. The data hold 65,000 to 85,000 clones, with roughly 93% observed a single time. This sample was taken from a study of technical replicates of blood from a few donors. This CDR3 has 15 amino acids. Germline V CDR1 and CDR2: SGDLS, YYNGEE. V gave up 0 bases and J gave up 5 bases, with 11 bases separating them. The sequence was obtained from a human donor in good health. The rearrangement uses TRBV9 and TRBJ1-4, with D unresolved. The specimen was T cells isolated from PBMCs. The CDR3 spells CASSVGEVLNEKLFF. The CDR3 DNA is TGTGCCAGCAGCGTAGGAGAGGTGTTGAATGAAAAACTGTTTTTT.